What follows are 3 T cell receptor beta chains derived from one specimen sequenced in a study of yellow fever vaccine responses in identical twins (dated by TCRdb to 2016 to 2019). Library preparation used RT-PCR. Sequencing used an Illumina HiSeq 2500. Through fastp at Q25 and MiXCR, TCRdb rebuilt clones from the public reads, retaining in-frame beta chains. One record per CDR3 amino acid sequence lists the most common genes and DNA. A total of roughly 630 distinct CDR3 sequences appear in this sample, about four fifths of them only once. The ten biggest clones cover 20% to 30% of the sample. Source: T cells from blood (PBMCs), unsorted or a sorted subset (not recorded which), taken before or after yellow fever vaccination (not recorded which). The receptors here all came from a female donor who received the yellow fever vaccine.

This clonotype has only one observation. The chain employs TRBV23-1 and TRBJ1-2; possibly TRBD1 for D (5 bases). TRBV23-1 is treated as an ORF (open reading frame) with a function not yet certain. This CDR3 region has 11 residues. V was cut by 7 bases and J by 5 bases, with 8 bases left in between. CDR3 sequence reads: CASTEGYGYTF. CDR3 coding DNA: TGCGCCAGCACCGAGGGGTATGGCTACACCTTC.

This clonotype was seen only once. The V call is TRBV11-1, the J call TRBJ2-3; 11 bases fit TRBD2. Losses at the gene ends were 10 bases for V and 6 bases for J; bases not matched to a gene: 9. The CDR3 sequence is 14 residues long. Germline CDR1 is SGHAT and CDR2 is FQDESV (reference sequence). CDR3 DNA: TGTGCCACTAAGACTAGCGGGATATCTGATACGCAGTATTTT. It translates to CATKTSGISDTQYF.

This clonotype was seen a few times. The chain combines TRBV10-3 with TRBJ1-1; D gene ambiguous. CDR1 is ENHRY, CDR2 SYGVKD, per germline. The length of the CDR3 is 9 residues. CDR3 sequence (DNA): TGTGGGTTTAACACTGAAGCTTTCTTT. Encoded protein: CGFNTEAFF.